Listed below are T cell receptor beta chains from one sample, sequenced in a study of T cell responses to AZD1222 COVID-19 vaccine. Clones were read by immunoSEQ multiplex PCR, and TCRdb kept only the in-frame ones, dropping some. The table has some 190,000 clones, about nine tenths seen once. The specimen was peripheral blood, collected 28 days after the second AZD1222 dose. These receptors came from an adult who received the AZD1222 COVID-19 vaccine. Both conserved end residues are part of each CDR3. D genes are given only for firm matches. The listing skips clone size in some rows; elsewhere it reads once, few, many or a size class.

d_call | clone_size | j_call | v_call | cdr3_aa | cdr3_nt
NA | NA | TRBJ2-5 | TRBV6-5 | CASPMRGHPQETQYF | TGTGCCAGCCCTATGAGGGGACACCCACAAGAGACCCAGTACTTC
NA | NA | TRBJ1-4 | TRBV2 | CASSDRATNEKLFF | TGTGCCAGCAGTGATCGGGCAACTAATGAAAAACTGTTTTTT
TRBD1 | once | TRBJ2-7 | TRBV19 | CASSRDRGPVPYEQYF | TGTGCCAGTAGTAGGGACAGGGGGCCCGTCCCCTACGAGCAGTACTTC
TRBD2 | NA | TRBJ2-6 | TRBV18 | CASSLSTSVGPGANVLTF | TGTGCCAGCTCACTATCGACTAGCGTCGGCCCTGGGGCCAACGTCCTGACTTTC
TRBD1 | NA | TRBJ1-2 | TRBV10-3 | CARRQGERDGYTF | TGTGCGCGGCGACAGGGGGAAAGAGATGGCTACACCTTC
NA | NA | TRBJ2-7 | TRBV6-5 | CASSYKAGGPYEQYF | TGTGCCAGCAGTTACAAGGCAGGGGGGCCCTACGAGCAGTACTTC
NA | NA | TRBJ2-5 | TRBV7-6 | CASSWAGGGANQETQYF | TGTGCCAGCAGCTGGGCCGGAGGGGGGGCCAACCAAGAGACCCAGTACTTC
NA | NA | TRBJ2-3 | TRBV14 | CASSHLDGGTDTQYF | TGTGCCAGCAGCCACTTAGACGGTGGCACAGATACGCAGTATTTT
NA | NA | TRBJ1-4 | TRBV7-6 | CASRAFNEKLFF | TGTGCCAGCCGGGCCTTTAATGAAAAACTGTTTTTT
TRBD1 | NA | TRBJ1-1 | TRBV10-3 | CAISESVGTGGTAFF | TGTGCCATCAGTGAGTCGGTGGGGACAGGGGGTACGGCTTTCTTT
NA | NA | TRBJ2-5 | TRBV19 | CASSPRDGETQYF | TGTGCCAGTAGCCCTCGGGATGGGGAGACCCAGTACTTC
TRBD2 | NA | TRBJ2-1 | TRBV6-6 | CASKKSGTDGSEQFF | TGTGCCAGCAAGAAGAGCGGGACCGACGGAAGTGAGCAGTTCTTC
NA | NA | TRBJ2-2 | TRBV29-1 | CSVEQGYTGELFF | TGCAGCGTTGAACAGGGTTACACCGGGGAGCTGTTTTTT
NA | NA | TRBJ2-3 | TRBV2 | CASGGERSTDTQYF | TGTGCCAGCGGAGGGGAGCGTAGCACAGATACGCAGTATTTT
NA | NA | TRBJ2-1 | TRBV7-3 | CASSLNPGRGGNEQFF | TGTGCCAGCAGCTTAAATCCGGGCCGGGGTGGGAATGAGCAGTTCTTC
NA | NA | TRBJ2-2 | TRBV30 | CAWSNGLRELFF | TGTGCCTGGAGTAACGGGCTGCGGGAGCTGTTTTTT
NA | NA | TRBJ1-3 | TRBV30 | CAWSVYASLSGNTIYF | TGTGCCTGGAGTGTATATGCGTCACTCTCTGGAAACACCATATATTTT
NA | once | TRBJ2-6 | TRBV5-1 | CASSLAVSSGANVLTF | TGCGCCAGCAGCTTGGCCGTTAGCTCTGGGGCCAACGTCCTGACTTTC
NA | NA | TRBJ2-1 | TRBV2 | CASRLSRAEQFF | TGTGCCAGCAGACTTAGCAGGGCTGAGCAGTTCTTC
NA | NA | TRBJ2-1 | TRBV15 | CATSRRRGSGSYNEQFF | TGTGCCACCAGCAGGCGGAGAGGAAGTGGATCCTACAATGAGCAGTTCTTC
NA | NA | TRBJ1-6 | TRBV4-1 | CASSQDRQKSSYNSPLHF | TGCGCCAGCAGCCAAGATCGGCAAAAGAGCTCCTATAATTCACCCCTCCACTTT
NA | NA | TRBJ2-2 | TRBV15 | CATSREHGTGWSTGELFF | TGTGCCACCAGCAGAGAGCATGGTACAGGGTGGAGCACCGGGGAGCTGTTTTTT
TRBD1 | NA | TRBJ2-7 | TRBV28 | CASSLNGLSGQGYEQYF | TGTGCCAGCAGTTTAAACGGTCTATCGGGACAGGGTTACGAGCAGTACTTC
TRBD2 | few | TRBJ2-7 | TRBV7-2 | CASSSPGEGTYEQYF | TGTGCCAGCAGCTCCCCCGGGGAGGGTACCTACGAGCAGTACTTC
TRBD2 | NA | TRBJ2-1 | TRBV2 | CASSEVLAGDPQFF | TGTGCCAGCAGTGAAGTGCTAGCGGGAGATCCGCAGTTCTTC
TRBD1 | NA | TRBJ1-5 | TRBV4-1 | CASSLKQGALQPQHF | TGCGCCAGCAGCCTAAAACAGGGGGCCCTTCAGCCCCAGCATTTT
NA | NA | TRBJ1-1 | TRBV21-1 | CASSNFRRQTEDTEAFF | TGTGCCAGCAGCAATTTTAGGAGACAGACCGAGGACACTGAAGCTTTCTTT
NA | NA | TRBJ1-1 | TRBV12-3/TRBV12-4 | CASSTRTPDRPFF | TGTGCCAGCAGTACACGGACGCCGGATCGACCTTTCTTT
TRBD1 | NA | TRBJ2-3 | TRBV9 | CASSVGVKGASTDTQYF | TGTGCCAGCAGCGTGGGAGTTAAGGGGGCTAGCACAGATACGCAGTATTTT
TRBD1 | NA | TRBJ2-6 | TRBV19 | CASSSRHTGGSGANVLTF | TGTGCCAGTAGTTCCCGACATACAGGGGGCTCTGGGGCCAACGTCCTGACTTTC
TRBD1 | NA | TRBJ2-5 | TRBV7-9 | CASSLPGGEAQYF | TGTGCCAGCAGCTTACCAGGGGGCGAGGCCCAGTACTTC
NA | NA | TRBJ2-5 | TRBV5-1 | CASSSDGPRETQYF | TGCGCCAGCAGCTCAGATGGCCCCCGGGAGACCCAGTACTTC
NA | NA | TRBJ2-5 | TRBV5-6 | CASSFGETQYF | TGTGCCAGCAGCTTTGGAGAGACCCAGTACTTC
NA | NA | TRBJ2-1 | TRBV27 | CASNLSRNNEQFF | TGTGCCAGCAACCTCTCCAGAAACAATGAGCAGTTCTTC
NA | NA | TRBJ1-5 | TRBV14 | CASSHYGTQNHYSNQPQHF | TGTGCCAGCAGCCATTACGGGACCCAAAATCACTATAGCAATCAGCCCCAGCATTTT
NA | few | TRBJ1-5 | TRBV9 | CASSVADGGGNQPQHF | TGTGCCAGCAGCGTAGCTGACGGAGGTGGCAATCAGCCCCAGCATTTT
NA | NA | TRBJ2-4 | TRBV19 | CASSIGPGSPIQYF | TGTGCCAGTAGTATTGGTCCTGGATCCCCCATTCAGTACTTC
NA | NA | TRBJ1-2 | TRBV19 | CASRPYRASNYGYTF | TGTGCCAGTAGGCCTTACCGGGCCTCTAACTATGGCTACACCTTC
NA | once | TRBJ1-6 | TRBV30 | CAWSVKGFNSPLHF | TGTGCCTGGAGTGTAAAGGGCTTTAATTCACCCCTCCACTTT
NA | NA | TRBJ2-3 | TRBV27 | CASSLSTDTQYF | TGTGCCAGCAGTTTATCCACAGATACGCAGTATTTT
NA | NA | TRBJ1-1 | TRBV6-4 | CASGTGEGTEAFF | TGTGCCAGCGGAACTGGGGAGGGCACTGAAGCTTTCTTT
NA | NA | TRBJ2-6 | TRBV3-1/TRBV3-2 | CASSQLSSGANVLTF | TGTGCCAGCAGCCAACTTAGCTCTGGGGCCAACGTCCTGACTTTC
NA | NA | TRBJ1-2 | TRBV10-3 | CAISESEGLANYGYTF | TGTGCCATCAGTGAGTCGGAGGGTTTGGCTAACTATGGCTACACCTTC
NA | NA | TRBJ1-6 | TRBV9 | CASSEQQASNSPLHF | TGTGCCAGCAGCGAACAACAGGCGTCTAATTCACCCCTCCACTTT
TRBD2 | NA | TRBJ2-5 | TRBV7-2 | CASTMTSGEGETQYF | TGTGCCAGCACCATGACTAGCGGTGAGGGAGAGACCCAGTACTTC
NA | once | TRBJ1-5 | TRBV27 | CASSRYNQPQHF | TGTGCCAGCAGTCGTTATAATCAGCCCCAGCATTTT
TRBD1 | NA | TRBJ2-5 | TRBV5-6 | CASSLWDSDPGTQYF | TGTGCCAGCAGCTTGTGGGACAGCGATCCGGGGACCCAGTACTTC
NA | NA | TRBJ2-2 | TRBV9 | CASSVGTDANTGELFF | TGTGCCAGCAGCGTAGGAACGGACGCGAACACCGGGGAGCTGTTTTTT
NA | NA | TRBJ2-1 | TRBV7-9 | CASSPPGSSYNEQFF | TGTGCCAGCAGCCCGCCAGGGAGCTCCTACAATGAGCAGTTCTTC
NA | NA | TRBJ1-4 | TRBV9 | CASSVGTGATNEKLFF | TGTGCCAGCAGCGTAGGCACGGGAGCAACTAATGAAAAACTGTTTTTT
NA | NA | TRBJ2-3 | TRBV3-1/TRBV3-2 | CASSQVLVPATDTQYF | TGTGCCAGCAGCCAAGTCCTTGTTCCCGCCACAGATACGCAGTATTTT
NA | NA | TRBJ2-7 | TRBV5-1 | CASSLAGTLVDEQYF | TGCGCCAGCAGCTTGGCCGGGACGCTTGTGGACGAGCAGTACTTC
NA | once | TRBJ2-7 | TRBV5-1 | CASSSGPGYEQYF | TGCGCCAGCAGCTCCGGGCCAGGCTACGAGCAGTACTTC
NA | NA | TRBJ1-5 | TRBV5-8 | CASSLVASNQPQHF | TGTGCCAGCAGCTTGGTTGCCAGCAATCAGCCCCAGCATTTT
NA | once | TRBJ2-7 | TRBV11-1 | CASSTGLGEQYF | TGTGCCAGCAGCACTGGGCTCGGGGAGCAGTACTTC
TRBD1 | few | TRBJ1-4 | TRBV19 | CASSIFAGTVNEKLFF | TGTGCCAGTAGTATCTTCGCCGGGACAGTAAATGAAAAACTGTTTTTT
NA | NA | TRBJ2-7 | TRBV19 | CASSTAWSSYEQYF | TGTGCCAGTAGTACGGCTTGGTCCTCCTACGAGCAGTACTTC